Listed below are T cell receptor beta chains from one sample, sequenced in a study of T cells in localized non-small cell lung cancer. Measured with immunoSEQ multiplex PCR; TCRdb has only the in-frame clones, and not every one. The sample has about 74,000 clones, less than 85% seen once. The sequencing here drew on peripheral blood, taken before any cancer treatment. These receptors all come from a female donor of 60 years or more with stage I lung adenocarcinoma. CDR3s include the opening cysteine and the closing phenylalanine or tryptophan. D genes are given only for firm matches. Only part of the rows carry a size: once, few, many, or a class if the clone is expanded.

clone_size j_call v_call d_call cdr3_aa cdr3_nt
NA TRBJ2-6 TRBV25-1 NA CASTRAGSGANVLTF TGTGCCAGCACCCGAGCCGGTTCTGGGGCCAACGTCCTGACTTTC
NA TRBJ2-7 TRBV2 TRBD1 CASSGTGIYEQYF TGTGCCAGCAGCGGGACAGGAATCTACGAGCAGTACTTC
NA TRBJ2-3 TRBV5-5 TRBD1 CASSDPQGANTQYF TGTGCCAGCAGCGATCCACAGGGGGCGAATACGCAGTATTTT
NA TRBJ2-3 TRBV7-9 NA CASSLGPSDTQYF TGTGCCAGCAGCTTAGGGCCTTCAGATACGCAGTATTTT
few TRBJ1-5 TRBV6-1 TRBD1 CASSDRVAQPQHF TGTGCCAGCAGCGACAGGGTAGCTCAGCCCCAGCATTTT
NA TRBJ2-7 TRBV18 TRBD1 CASSPFDRGEQYF TGTGCCAGCTCACCTTTCGACAGGGGCGAGCAGTACTTC
few TRBJ1-1 TRBV11-3 NA CASSLGTNTEAFF TGTGCCAGCAGCTTAGGCACGAACACTGAAGCTTTCTTT
NA TRBJ2-5 TRBV5-6 NA CASSFPGGEETQYF TGTGCCAGCAGCTTCCCCGGGGGCGAAGAGACCCAGTACTTC
NA TRBJ2-1 TRBV11-2 NA CASSLNSGGDNEQFF TGTGCCAGCAGCTTAAATAGCGGAGGCGACAATGAGCAGTTCTTC
few TRBJ1-1 TRBV9 NA CASSVGTGTEAFF TGTGCCAGCAGCGTTGGGACGGGGACTGAAGCTTTCTTT
NA TRBJ1-5 TRBV14 NA CASSQGLGPQHF TGTGCCAGCAGCCAAGGCCTTGGGCCCCAGCATTTT
NA TRBJ1-1 TRBV4-2 NA CASSQTSRGGPTEAFF TGTGCCAGCAGCCAGACATCTCGCGGAGGCCCCACTGAAGCTTTCTTT
NA TRBJ2-3 TRBV2 NA CASSEGRHTDTQYF TGTGCCAGCAGTGAAGGCAGACACACAGATACGCAGTATTTT
NA TRBJ2-1 TRBV4-1 TRBD2 CASSQESPLAGGRNEQFF TGCGCCAGCAGCCAAGAGTCCCCCCTAGCGGGAGGACGCAATGAGCAGTTCTTC
NA TRBJ2-3 TRBV5-6 TRBD2 CASSDRTSGGYTQYF TGTGCCAGCAGCGACAGGACTAGCGGGGGCTATACGCAGTATTTT
once TRBJ2-3 TRBV5-4 NA CASSLGGWVSTQYF TGTGCCAGCAGCTTGGGCGGGTGGGTTAGTACGCAGTATTTT